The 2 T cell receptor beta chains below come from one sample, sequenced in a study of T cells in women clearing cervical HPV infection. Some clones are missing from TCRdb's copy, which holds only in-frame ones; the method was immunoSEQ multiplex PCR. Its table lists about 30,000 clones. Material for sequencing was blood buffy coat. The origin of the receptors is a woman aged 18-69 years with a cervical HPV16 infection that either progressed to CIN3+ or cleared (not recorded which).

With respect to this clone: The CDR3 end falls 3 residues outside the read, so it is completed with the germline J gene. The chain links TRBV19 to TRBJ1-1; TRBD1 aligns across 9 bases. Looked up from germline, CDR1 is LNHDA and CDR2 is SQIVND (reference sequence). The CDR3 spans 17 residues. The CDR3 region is CASRRSPGGQGTYEAFF. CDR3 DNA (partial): TGTGCCAGTAGACGAAGCCCAGGGGGACAGGGTACCTACGAG.

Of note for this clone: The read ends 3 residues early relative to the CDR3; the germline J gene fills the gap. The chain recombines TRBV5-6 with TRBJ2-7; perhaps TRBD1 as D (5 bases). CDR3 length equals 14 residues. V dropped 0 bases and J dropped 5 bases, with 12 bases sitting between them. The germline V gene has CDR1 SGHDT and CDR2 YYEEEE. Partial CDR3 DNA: TGTGCCAGCAGCTTGGTCTCTGGGGCGAACGAG. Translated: CASSLVSGANE. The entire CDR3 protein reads CASSLVSGANEQYF.